The 7 T cell receptor beta chains in this list originate from one sample, sequenced in a study of blood T cell repertoires in COVID-19. Measured with immunoSEQ multiplex PCR; TCRdb has only the in-frame clones, and not every one. The sample has 200,000 to 250,000 clones; roughly 87% are singletons. Specimen: peripheral blood. The origin of the receptors is a man between 40 and 49 years old with active or convalescent COVID-19.

This clone was detected once. V usage is TRBV4-2 and J usage is TRBJ2-1; TRBD1 aligns across 11 bases. Germline V gene sequence: CDR1 LGHNA, CDR2 YNFKEQ. Trimming removed 1 base from V and 4 bases from J; junction bases left unmatched: 9. This CDR3 has 18 residues. Here the CDR3 DNA reads TGTGCCAGCAGCCAAGCCTCGGGGGGACAGGGGGTTTACAATGAGCAGTTCTTC. It codes for CASSQASGGQGVYNEQFF.

Here the CDR3 reads CASSKVPLAGGNEQFF. In nucleotides, the CDR3 is TGTGCCAGCAGCAAAGTCCCACTAGCGGGGGGGAATGAGCAGTTCTTC. The genes are TRBV21-1 and TRBJ2-1; the listed D gene, TRBD2, was not tested against the DNA. TRBV21-1 is a pseudogene. This CDR3 spans 16 amino acids.

This sequence joins TRBV1 and TRBJ2-5; the D call TRBD1 from the table was never checked on the DNA. TRBV1 is marked as a pseudogene. The CDR3 length is 16 residues. This chain's CDR3 is CTSSQDRFDSQETQYF. DNA of the CDR3: TGCACCAGCAGCCAAGATCGGTTCGACAGCCAAGAGACCCAGTACTTC.

CDR3: CASSSETGVETQYF. The CDR3 DNA is TGCGCCAGCAGCTCCGAGACAGGGGTGGAGACCCAGTACTTC. The V gene is TRBV5-1, the J gene TRBJ2-5, with 8 nucleotides matching TRBD1. J lost 5 bases, V lost 3 bases, and 6 bases had no gene match. Germline V lookup: CDR1 SGHRS, CDR2 YFSETQ. The CDR3 covers 14 residues.

CDR3 nucleotides: TGTGCCAGCAGGCCGGGACTAGCGGCCGTTTTCAGGTACGAGCAGTACTTC. Residues: CASRPGLAAVFRYEQYF. The chain is built from TRBV27 and TRBJ2-7; 11 bases align to TRBD2. Germline V lookup: CDR1 MNHEY, CDR2 SMNVEV (reference sequence). The CDR3 loop spans 17 amino acids. V shed 6 bases and J 4 bases; nucleotides not matched to a gene: 14.

This chain links TRBV27 with TRBJ1-4; D call uncertain. In germline, CDR1 is MNHEY, CDR2 SMNVEV (reference sequence). Trimming stripped 6 bases from V and 4 bases from J, with 3 bases between. The CDR3 length is 11 residues. The CDR3 is CASRSNEKLFF. The CDR3 bases are TGTGCCAGCAGGAGTAATGAAAAACTGTTTTTT.

V usage is TRBV28 and J usage is TRBJ2-1, with TRBD1 matching over 8 bases. There are 15 residues in the CDR3. Germline assignment: CDR1 MDHEN and CDR2 SYDVKM. J was trimmed by 9 bases and V by 6 bases; bases with no gene match: 13. CDR3 sequence reads: CASSTAGQGAGEQFF. The CDR3 DNA sequence: TGTGCCAGCAGCACTGCCGGACAGGGAGCCGGTGAGCAGTTCTTC. Full variable domain (missing parts from reference TRBV28 and TRBJ2-1): DVKVTQSSRYLVKRTGEKVFLECVQDMDHENMFWYRQDPGLGLRLIYFSYDVKMKEKGDIPEGYSVSREKKERFSLILESASTNQTSMYLCASSTAGQGAGEQFFGPGTRLTVL.